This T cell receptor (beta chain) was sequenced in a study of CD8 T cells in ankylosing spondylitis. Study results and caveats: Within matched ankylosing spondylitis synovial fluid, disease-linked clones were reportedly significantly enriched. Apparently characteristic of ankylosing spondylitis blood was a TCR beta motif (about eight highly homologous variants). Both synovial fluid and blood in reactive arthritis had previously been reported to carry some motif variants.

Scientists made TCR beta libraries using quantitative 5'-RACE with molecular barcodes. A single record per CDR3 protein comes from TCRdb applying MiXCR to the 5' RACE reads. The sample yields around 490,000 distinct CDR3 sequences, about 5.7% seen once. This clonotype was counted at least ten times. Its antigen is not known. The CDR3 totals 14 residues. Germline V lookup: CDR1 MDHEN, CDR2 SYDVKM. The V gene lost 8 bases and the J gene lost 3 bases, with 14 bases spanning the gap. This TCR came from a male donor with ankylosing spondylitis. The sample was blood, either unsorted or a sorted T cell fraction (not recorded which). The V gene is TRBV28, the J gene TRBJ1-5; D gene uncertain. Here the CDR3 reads CASGKGRLNQPQHF. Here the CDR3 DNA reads TGTGCCAGCGGAAAAGGACGGCTCAATCAGCCCCAGCATTTT.